This TCR beta chain originates from a study of T cell clones after liver transplantation. Across the study: TCRbeta sequencing after a pre-transplant mixed lymphocyte reaction identified graft-donor-reactive clones, later tracked in post-transplant blood. Three of eight recipients were HCV-positive; others had non-autoimmune, non-viral indications. Points from the study as a whole: A significant post-transplant drop in circulating graft-donor-reactive CD4 TCRbeta sequences occurred in most of the 8 subjects.

Germline CDR1 reads KGHSH; CDR2 reads LQKENI. Losses at the gene ends were 3 bases for V and 8 bases for J; bases not matched to a gene: 9. The CDR3 is 15 amino acids. Data came from immunoSEQ multiplex PCR; TCRdb stores just in-frame clones and leaves some out. The repertoire includes about 99,000 clones, under 90% of them detected once, and approximately 3% sits in the top ten. Details on this clone: What it binds is not known.

This clonotype originated in a human patient who received a liver transplant. Some T cells may possibly be graft donor cells. V gene TRBV18 combines with J gene TRBJ1-3; 8 bases match TRBD1. Sequencing used CD4+ T cells from blood, obtained around 4 years after liver transplant. CDR3 nucleotides: TGTGCCAGCTCACCGTTGGGACAGGTTGCTGACACCATATATTTT. This codes for CASSPLGQVADTIYF.